This is a list of T cell receptor beta chains from one sample in a study of cytomegalovirus exposure and HLA in healthy donors. Assay: immunoSEQ multiplex PCR; the TCRdb copy retains only in-frame clones and omits some. Of about 190,000 clones in the sample, around 83% were seen once. Input material: PBMCs. The receptors originated from a man aged 40-49 years in good health and CMV-seropositive. The CDR3 runs from the conserved cysteine through the conserved F or W. Each record gives: D gene, clone size, V gene, J gene, CDR3 DNA, CDR3 protein. D genes are given only for firm matches. Rows give clone size only sometimes, using once, few, many, or a class for an expanded clone.

TRBD1	-	TRBV10-3	TRBJ1-3	TGTGCCATAGGGACAGATGGAAACACCATATATTTT	CAIGTDGNTIYF
-	-	TRBV9	TRBJ2-1	TGTGCCAGCAGCGTTAACGGCAATGAGCAGTTCTTC	CASSVNGNEQFF
-	-	TRBV13	TRBJ1-1	TGTGCCAGCAGCTCCGGACAGCATGAAGCTTTCTTT	CASSSGQHEAFF
-	-	TRBV7-9	TRBJ1-2	TGTGCCAGCAGCTCTTCTAACTATGGCTACACCTTC	CASSSSNYGYTF
TRBD1	-	TRBV6-1	TRBJ1-3	TGTGCCAGCAGGGACAGGGGGTCTTCTGGAAACACCATATATTTT	CASRDRGSSGNTIYF
-	-	TRBV6-1	TRBJ1-2	TGTGCCAGCAGTGAAGGGTTTGAGGGCTACACCTTC	CASSEGFEGYTF
-	-	TRBV4-1	TRBJ1-2	TGCGCCAGCAGCCAAGCCCCGGGGGAGAGGGGCCGGGATGGCTACACCTTC	CASSQAPGERGRDGYTF
-	-	TRBV4-2	TRBJ1-5	TGTGCCAGCAGCCAAGAGGTTGAGGCCCTCTCGAAGCATTTT	CASSQEVEALSKHF
-	-	TRBV7-9	TRBJ2-1	TGTGCCAGCAGCCAGACCGCGGCTGAGCAGTTCTTC	CASSQTAAEQFF
-	-	TRBV18	TRBJ1-4	TGTGCCAGCTCACCACCGAACCCAGGGACTACTCCAACTAATGAAAAACTGTTTTTT	CASSPPNPGTTPTNEKLFF
-	-	TRBV6-4	TRBJ2-6	TGTGCCAGCAGAGACCAGGCTGGGGCCAACGTCCTGACTTTC	CASRDQAGANVLTF
-	few	TRBV6-5	TRBJ2-7	TGTGCCAGCAGCTCGGACAGATACGAGCAGTACTTC	CASSSDRYEQYF
-	-	TRBV9	TRBJ2-1	TGTGCCAGCAGCGTAGCTAGACAGAGGTACAATGAGCAGTTCTTC	CASSVARQRYNEQFF
TRBD1	-	TRBV19	TRBJ1-1	TGTGCCAGTGACACAGGGGGCCCTGAAGCTTTCTTT	CASDTGGPEAFF
-	-	TRBV7-9	TRBJ2-7	TGTGCCAGCAGCTTAATCTCCGCGGATGACGAGCAGTACTTC	CASSLISADDEQYF
-	-	TRBV19	TRBJ1-4	TGTGCCAGTAGTAAGGGGCTTCCGGCAGGGACAAATGAAAAACTGTTTTTT	CASSKGLPAGTNEKLFF
-	few	TRBV5-4	TRBJ2-7	TGTGCCAGCAGCTTGGTAGGCCGGGGTCTCTACGAGCAGTACTTC	CASSLVGRGLYEQYF
-	-	TRBV6-5	TRBJ2-7	TGTGCCAGCAGCCGATCAGGGGCAGGGACCTACGAGCAGTACTTC	CASSRSGAGTYEQYF
-	-	TRBV19	TRBJ2-7	TGTGCCAGTTCGACTCGGGAGCAACGAAACGAGCAGTACTTC	CASSTREQRNEQYF
-	-	TRBV9	TRBJ2-5	TGTGCCAGCAGCGTAGGGCAGGGGAATCAGTACCAAGAGACCCAGTACTTC	CASSVGQGNQYQETQYF
TRBD1	-	TRBV6-1	TRBJ1-1	TGTGCCAGCAGTGAAGCGTCCAGGGGGACTGAAGCTTTCTTT	CASSEASRGTEAFF
-	-	TRBV9	TRBJ1-2	TGTGCCAGCAGCGTAGCTACGATCGTGGAGGGGTATGGCTACACCTTC	CASSVATIVEGYGYTF
-	-	TRBV4-1	TRBJ1-1	TGCGCCAGCAGCCAAGGTCCCGGGTGGAACACTGAAGCTTTCTTT	CASSQGPGWNTEAFF
-	-	TRBV18	TRBJ1-2	TGTGCCAGCTTCTCTCCTGGAGACGGCTACACCTTC	CASFSPGDGYTF
TRBD1	-	TRBV27	TRBJ1-5	TGTGCCAGCAGTTCGAAACAGGGGGCTAACAATCAGCCCCAGCATTTT	CASSSKQGANNQPQHF
-	-	TRBV5-1	TRBJ1-6	TGCGCCAGCAGCGGGGGGGACGGCTCCTATAATTCACCCCTCCACTTT	CASSGGDGSYNSPLHF
-	few	TRBV10-3	TRBJ2-1	TGTGCCATCAGTGAGACAGGTTCCTACAATGAGCAGTTCTTC	CAISETGSYNEQFF
TRBD1	-	TRBV9	TRBJ2-1	TGTGCCAGCAGCGGGACAGGGGGCCTCGACAATGAGCAGTTCTTC	CASSGTGGLDNEQFF
TRBD2	-	TRBV28	TRBJ2-7	TGTGCCAGCAGACTCACCGGGACTAGCGGCTCCTACGAGCAGTACTTC	CASRLTGTSGSYEQYF
-	-	TRBV5-4	TRBJ1-2	TGTGCCAGCAGCTTGGCCTTAGACTTCGGCTACACCTTC	CASSLALDFGYTF
TRBD1	-	TRBV7-9	TRBJ2-7	TGTGCCAGCAGCTCTTCCGGGACAGGGCTCTACGAGCAGTACTTC	CASSSSGTGLYEQYF
TRBD2	-	TRBV5-1	TRBJ2-1	TGCGCCAGCAGCTCGCCTTTGAGCGGGAGTCCCTCCAATGAGCAGTTCTTC	CASSSPLSGSPSNEQFF
-	-	TRBV18	TRBJ2-3	TGTGCCAGCTCACCGTGGGGGGACACGCAGTATTTT	CASSPWGDTQYF
TRBD1	-	TRBV7-9	TRBJ2-5	TGTTCCAGCAGCTCATCAGGGGGCCTTGAAGAGACCCAGTACTTC	CSSSSSGGLEETQYF
-	-	TRBV18	TRBJ2-1	TGTGCCAGCTCACTAGGGCCCTCAACAGGGTTCTCCTACAATGAGCAGTTCTTC	CASSLGPSTGFSYNEQFF
-	-	TRBV28	TRBJ2-3	TGTGCCAGCAGTTCAGGGTCCACAGATACGCAGTATTTT	CASSSGSTDTQYF
-	-	TRBV5-1	TRBJ2-6	TGCGCCAGCAGCACGGACATCCCTGGGGCCAACGTCCTGACTTTC	CASSTDIPGANVLTF
-	-	TRBV28	TRBJ1-1	TGTGCCAGCGCGATGAACACTGAAGCTTTCTTT	CASAMNTEAFF
TRBD1	-	TRBV5-1	TRBJ2-5	TGCGCCAGCAGCCCAGGGGGCCGGGCCCAGGAGACCCAGTACTTC	CASSPGGRAQETQYF
-	few	TRBV5-1	TRBJ1-3	TGCGCCAGTAAAAGCACCCTCTCTGGAAACACCATATATTTT	CASKSTLSGNTIYF
TRBD1	-	TRBV11-2	TRBJ2-3	TGTGCCAGCAGCTCCGACAGGGGAGAGGAAGATACGCAGTATTTT	CASSSDRGEEDTQYF
TRBD2	-	TRBV9	TRBJ2-2	TGTGCCAGCAGCGTAGGACTAGCGGGAGCCTACGCGAACACCGGGGAGCTGTTTTTT	CASSVGLAGAYANTGELFF
-	-	TRBV7-3	TRBJ2-6	TGTGCCAGCAGCCCCCCAGGGGCCGGGGCCAACGTCCTGACTTTC	CASSPPGAGANVLTF
TRBD2	-	TRBV29-1	TRBJ2-3	TGCAGCGTCCTTTTGGGACTAGCGGGAGGGCGTGAGCAGTATTTT	CSVLLGLAGGREQYF
TRBD2	-	TRBV11-2	TRBJ2-7	TGTGCCAGCAGGTGGACTAGCGGCTCCTACGAGCAGTACTTC	CASRWTSGSYEQYF
-	-	TRBV4-2	TRBJ2-3	TGTGCCAGCAGCCAGGGCGACTCGGGACTCAGCACAGATACGCAGTATTTT	CASSQGDSGLSTDTQYF
-	-	TRBV6-4	TRBJ2-1	TGTGCCAGCAGTGAGAGGGTCCAGGGGGGTGAGCAGTTCTTC	CASSERVQGGEQFF
TRBD2	-	TRBV28	TRBJ2-3	TGTGCCAGCAGTCAAGGACTAGCGGGGACTTACTACACAGATACGCAGTATTTT	CASSQGLAGTYYTDTQYF
TRBD2	once	TRBV19	TRBJ2-2	TGTGCCAGTAGGAACTCAGCGGGAGCCGGGGAGCTGTTTTTT	CASRNSAGAGELFF
-	-	TRBV6-1	TRBJ1-3	TGTGCCAGCAGAGAGGAACCCTCTGGAAACACCATATATTTT	CASREEPSGNTIYF
TRBD2	-	TRBV4-1	TRBJ2-7	TGCGCCAGCAGCCAAGATCCCCCGGGACTAGCGGAAGAAAAGCAGTACTTC	CASSQDPPGLAEEKQYF
TRBD1	-	TRBV10-3	TRBJ2-2	TGTGCCATCAGTGAGTCAGGGGGCAGGACCGGGGAGCTGTTTTTT	CAISESGGRTGELFF
TRBD1	-	TRBV5-4	TRBJ1-2	TGTGCCAGCAGTTTAAGACAGGGGGGAAACTATGGCTACACCTTC	CASSLRQGGNYGYTF
TRBD2	-	TRBV19	TRBJ2-7	TGTGCCAGTAGTATAGCCAAGGGAGGGCGAGGGGAGCAGTACTTC	CASSIAKGGRGEQYF